The sequence of this TCR beta chain was determined in a study of T cell responses to AZD1222 COVID-19 vaccine. Whole-study findings and limits: Recipients of two AZD1222 doses showed rising Spike-specific TCR breadth and depth. Spike-spanning, vaccine-associated CD4 TCRs were dominant at 160-218 and 743-854. Recipients of AZD1222 seropositive at baseline numbered only 5 to 7.

Sequenced by immunoSEQ multiplex PCR; TCRdb stores in-frame clones only, minus some. In the table there are 130,000 to 150,000 clones, around 88% of which are singletons. This CDR3 region has 12 residues. From germline, CDR1 is SGHVS and CDR2 FNYEAQ. The germline V and J ends were trimmed by 2 bases and 6 bases, with 6 bases remaining between them. About this clone itself: Its antigen is currently unknown.

V gene TRBV7-6 combines with J gene TRBJ2-3; no definite D call. This material consisted of peripheral blood, taken on day 0 of AZD1222 vaccination. The source of this sequence is an adult in good health. CDR3 region: CASSLSSDTQYF. DNA of the CDR3: TGTGCCAGCAGCTTATCGTCGGATACGCAGTATTTT.